Listed below are T cell receptor beta chains from one sample, sequenced in a study of blood T cell repertoires in COVID-19. Assay used: immunoSEQ multiplex PCR; TCRdb lists only in-frame clones, some missing. The sample has around 140,000 clones; about four fifths are singletons. Sequenced input: peripheral blood. Every receptor here comes from a man aged 70-80 years who had recovered from COVID-19. CDR3s leave out the opening cysteine and the closing phenylalanine or tryptophan.

v_gene	CDR3aa
TRBV6-5	ASSSGVNTEAF
TRBV19	ASSTSGGGNTEAF
TRBV2	ASSLTSGSSTDTQY
TRBV9	ASSVGPGRDYNEQF
TRBV4-2	ASSQGAPATNEKLF
TRBV5-4	ASSLVAGATYEQY
TRBV19	ASSAPWTDNTEAF
TRBV27	ASTSGSDSYEQY
TRBV11-2	ASSFGTGGYTGELF
TRBV24-1	ATSDLGRPWDEQY
TRBV27	ASSLAPGALYGYT
TRBV7-9	ASSLNRDRGATDSYEQY
TRBV6-6	ASSLSGVSNYGYT
TRBV24-1	ATSPGHRGGETQY
TRBV6-2/TRBV6-3	ASSFAGTSGTWTDTQY
TRBV6-2/TRBV6-3	ASSHGTSEWPDTQY
TRBV29-1	SGTQDRAEAF
TRBV4-2	ASSQEGGPGDTGELF
TRBV27	ASSEWTSGLYNEQF
TRBV10-3	AISPGTSGSSYNEQF
TRBV27	ASSSPGTGLYGYT
TRBV11-2	ASSRLGTGEKLF
TRBV5-1	ASSLGPGNNYEQY
TRBV30	AWSVAGGNEQF
TRBV6-5	ASSWGASGSYEQY
TRBV6-1	ASSELTGQGGYQPQH
TRBV25-1	ASRRQGRNTIY
TRBV5-4	ASSFGRDYEQY
TRBV6-5	ASSPQGAGGELF
TRBV12-5	ASPRTGYESYEQY
TRBV2	ASSQGQPRSGNTIY
TRBV23-1	ASSHTLGQGGDAGNSPLH
TRBV21-1	ASSKLNT
TRBV10-3	AISKNQVGSSYEQY
TRBV2	ASSETHRGRGNQPQH
TRBV6-5	ASNYRGVGNEQF
TRBV2	ASRTTGGETQY
TRBV28	ASSPQSDFWETQY
TRBV5-1	ASSVTGSTDTQY
TRBV7-9	ASSLAGQFYNEQF
TRBV10-1	ASKPGTGENTEAF
TRBV15	ATSPKWGVPKGYRYT
TRBV12-3/TRBV12-4	ASSLSDTGELF
TRBV18	ASSSVGQGNTEAF
TRBV6-5	ASSYTHSEQY
TRBV27	ASSPRGQENEKLF
TRBV3-1/TRBV3-2	ASSQGAGGTEAF
TRBV7-2	ASSWGGNTEAF
TRBV6-6	ASSSPVTGQDTEAF
TRBV7-8	ASSDPPGQGNEQY
TRBV30	AWREKTGVQPQH
TRBV6-6	AYRASYNSPLH
TRBV19	AAARGENTEAF
TRBV15	ATSRDARGGELF
TRBV15	ATSKSGTGGPYEQY
TRBV11-2	ASSLDTSGYQY